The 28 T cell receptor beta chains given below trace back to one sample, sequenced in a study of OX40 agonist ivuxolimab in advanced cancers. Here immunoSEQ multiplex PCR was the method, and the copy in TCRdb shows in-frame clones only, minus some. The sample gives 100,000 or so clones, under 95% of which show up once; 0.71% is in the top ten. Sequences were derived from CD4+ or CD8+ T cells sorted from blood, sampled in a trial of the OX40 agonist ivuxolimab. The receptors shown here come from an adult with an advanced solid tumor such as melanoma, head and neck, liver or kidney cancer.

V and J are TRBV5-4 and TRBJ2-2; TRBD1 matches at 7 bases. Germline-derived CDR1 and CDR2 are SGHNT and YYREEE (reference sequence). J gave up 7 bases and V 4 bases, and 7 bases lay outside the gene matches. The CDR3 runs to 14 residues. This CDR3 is CASSMKQGLGELFF. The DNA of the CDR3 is TGTGCCAGCAGCATGAAACAGGGGCTCGGGGAGCTGTTTTTT.

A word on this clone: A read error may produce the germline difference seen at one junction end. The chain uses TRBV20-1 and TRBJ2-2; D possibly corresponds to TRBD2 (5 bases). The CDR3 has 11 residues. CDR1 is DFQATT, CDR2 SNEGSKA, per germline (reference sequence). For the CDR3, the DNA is TGCACCCACATGTCACACCGGGGAGCTGTTTTT. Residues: CTHMSHRGAVF.

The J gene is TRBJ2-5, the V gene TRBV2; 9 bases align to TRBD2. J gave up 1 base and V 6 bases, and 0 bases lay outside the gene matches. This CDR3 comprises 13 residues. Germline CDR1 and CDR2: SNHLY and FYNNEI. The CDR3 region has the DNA TGTGCCAGCAGGACTAGCGGCCAAGAGACCCAGTACTTC. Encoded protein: CASRTSGQETQYF.

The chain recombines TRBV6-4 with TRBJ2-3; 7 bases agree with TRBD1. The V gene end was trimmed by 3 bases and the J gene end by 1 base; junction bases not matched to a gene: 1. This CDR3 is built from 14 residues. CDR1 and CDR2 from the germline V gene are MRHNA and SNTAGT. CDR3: CASSDGQGTDTQYF. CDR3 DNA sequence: TGTGCCAGCAGTGATGGACAGGGCACAGATACGCAGTATTTT.

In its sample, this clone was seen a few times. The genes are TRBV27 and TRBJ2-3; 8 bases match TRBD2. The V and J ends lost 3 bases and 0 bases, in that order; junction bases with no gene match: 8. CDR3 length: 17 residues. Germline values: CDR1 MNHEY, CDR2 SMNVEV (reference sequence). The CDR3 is CASSFFGLAASTDTQYF. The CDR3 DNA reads TGTGCCAGCAGTTTCTTCGGACTAGCCGCAAGCACAGATACGCAGTATTTT.

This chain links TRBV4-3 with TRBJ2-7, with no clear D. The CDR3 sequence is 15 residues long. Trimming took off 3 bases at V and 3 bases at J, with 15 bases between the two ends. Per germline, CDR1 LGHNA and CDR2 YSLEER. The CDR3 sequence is CASSQNPAGVYEQYF. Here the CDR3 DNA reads TGCGCCAGCAGCCAGAACCCAGCAGGCGTCTACGAGCAGTACTTC.

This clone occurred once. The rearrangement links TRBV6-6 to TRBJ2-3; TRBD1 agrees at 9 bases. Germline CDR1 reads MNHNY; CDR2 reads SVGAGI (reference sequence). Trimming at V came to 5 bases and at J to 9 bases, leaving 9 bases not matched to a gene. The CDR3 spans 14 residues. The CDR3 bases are TGTGCCAGCAGTCAAGGACAGGGGTTATGGACGCAGTATTTT. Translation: CASSQGQGLWTQYF.

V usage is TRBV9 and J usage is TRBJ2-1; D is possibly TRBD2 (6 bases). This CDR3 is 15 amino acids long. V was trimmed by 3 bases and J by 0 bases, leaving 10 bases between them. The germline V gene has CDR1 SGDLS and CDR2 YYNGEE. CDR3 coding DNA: TGTGCCAGCAGCGCCGGGGGAAACTCCTACAATGAGCAGTTCTTC. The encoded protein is CASSAGGNSYNEQFF.

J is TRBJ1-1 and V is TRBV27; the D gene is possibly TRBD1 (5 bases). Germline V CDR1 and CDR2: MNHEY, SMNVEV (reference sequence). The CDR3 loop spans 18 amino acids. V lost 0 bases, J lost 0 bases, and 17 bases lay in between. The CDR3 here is CASSLSTEGYTMNTEAFF. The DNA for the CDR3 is TGTGCCAGCAGTTTATCGACAGAAGGGTACACGATGAACACTGAAGCTTTCTTT.

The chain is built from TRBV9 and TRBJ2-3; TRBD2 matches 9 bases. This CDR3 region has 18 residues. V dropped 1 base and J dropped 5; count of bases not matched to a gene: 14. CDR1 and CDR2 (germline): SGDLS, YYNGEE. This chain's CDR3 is CASSVKARSGSFEDTQYF. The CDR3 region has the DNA TGTGCCAGCAGCGTAAAAGCCCGTAGCGGGAGCTTTGAAGATACGCAGTATTTT.

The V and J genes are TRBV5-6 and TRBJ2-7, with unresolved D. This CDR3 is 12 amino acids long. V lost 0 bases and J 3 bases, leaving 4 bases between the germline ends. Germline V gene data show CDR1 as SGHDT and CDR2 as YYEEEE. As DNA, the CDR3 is TGTGCCAGCAGCTTGGGGAACTACGAGCAGTACTTC. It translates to CASSLGNYEQYF.

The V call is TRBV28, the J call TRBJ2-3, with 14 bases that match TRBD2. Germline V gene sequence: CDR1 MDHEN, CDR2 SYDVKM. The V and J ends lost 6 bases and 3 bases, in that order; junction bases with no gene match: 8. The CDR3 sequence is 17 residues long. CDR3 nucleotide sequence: TGTGCCAGCAGGGGACTAGCGGGGGCCCACTTGACAGATACGCAGTATTTT. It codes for CASRGLAGAHLTDTQYF.

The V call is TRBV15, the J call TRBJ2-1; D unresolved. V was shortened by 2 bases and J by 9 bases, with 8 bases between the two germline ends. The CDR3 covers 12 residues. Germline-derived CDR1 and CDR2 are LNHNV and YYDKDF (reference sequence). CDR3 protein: CATSRPAGEQFF. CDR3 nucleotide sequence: TGTGCCACCAGCAGACCCGCCGGTGAGCAGTTCTTC.

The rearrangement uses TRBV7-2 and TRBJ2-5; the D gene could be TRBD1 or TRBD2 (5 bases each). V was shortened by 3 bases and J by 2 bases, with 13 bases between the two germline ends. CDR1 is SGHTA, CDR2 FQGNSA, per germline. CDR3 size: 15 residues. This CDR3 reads CASSFGGLRQETQYF. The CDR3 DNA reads TGTGCCAGCAGCTTTGGGGGATTGCGGCAAGAGACCCAGTACTTC.

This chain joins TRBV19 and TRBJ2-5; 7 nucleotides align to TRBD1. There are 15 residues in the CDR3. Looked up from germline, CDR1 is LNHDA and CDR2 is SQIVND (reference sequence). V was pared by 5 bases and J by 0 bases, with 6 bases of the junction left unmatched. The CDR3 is CASSPLDRDQETQYF. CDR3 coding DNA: TGTGCCAGTAGTCCGCTCGACAGGGACCAAGAGACCCAGTACTTC. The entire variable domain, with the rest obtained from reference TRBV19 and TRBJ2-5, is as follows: DGGITQSPKYLFRKEGQNVTLSCEQNLNHDAMYWYRQDPGQGLRLIYYSQIVNDFQKGDIAEGYSVSREKKESFPLTVTSAQKNPTAFYLCASSPLDRDQETQYFGPGTRLLVL.

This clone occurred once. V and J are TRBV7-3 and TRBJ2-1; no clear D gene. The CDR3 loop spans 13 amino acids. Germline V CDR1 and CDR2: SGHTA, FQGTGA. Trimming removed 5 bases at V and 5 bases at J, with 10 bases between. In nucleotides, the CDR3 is TGTGCCAGCAGCCTTCGGACCCACAATGAGCAGTTCTTC. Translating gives CASSLRTHNEQFF.

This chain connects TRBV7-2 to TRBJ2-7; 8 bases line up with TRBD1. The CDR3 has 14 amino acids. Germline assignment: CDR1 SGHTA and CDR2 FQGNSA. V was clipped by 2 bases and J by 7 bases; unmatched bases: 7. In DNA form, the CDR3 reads TGTGCCAGCAGCTTACGACAGGGGTCCGAAGAGCAGTACTTC. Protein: CASSLRQGSEEQYF.

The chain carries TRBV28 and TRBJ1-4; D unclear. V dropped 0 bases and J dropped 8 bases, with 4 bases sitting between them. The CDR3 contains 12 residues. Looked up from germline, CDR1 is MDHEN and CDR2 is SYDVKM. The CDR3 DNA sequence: TGTGCCAGCAGTTTATGGCGAGAAAAACTGTTTTTT. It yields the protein CASSLWREKLFF.

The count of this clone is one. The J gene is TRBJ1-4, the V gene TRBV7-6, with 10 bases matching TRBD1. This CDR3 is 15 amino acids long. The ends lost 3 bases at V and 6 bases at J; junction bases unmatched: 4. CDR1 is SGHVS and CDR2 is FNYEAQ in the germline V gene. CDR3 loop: CASSLTGGMDEKLFF. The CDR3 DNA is TGTGCCAGCAGCTTGACAGGGGGCATGGATGAAAAACTGTTTTTT.

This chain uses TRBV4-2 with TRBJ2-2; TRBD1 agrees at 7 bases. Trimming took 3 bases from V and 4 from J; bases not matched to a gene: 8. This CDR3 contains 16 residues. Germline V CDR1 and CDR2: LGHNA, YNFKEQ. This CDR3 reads CASSQGRDSATGELFF. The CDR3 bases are TGTGCCAGCAGCCAGGGCCGGGACAGCGCCACCGGGGAGCTGTTTTTT.

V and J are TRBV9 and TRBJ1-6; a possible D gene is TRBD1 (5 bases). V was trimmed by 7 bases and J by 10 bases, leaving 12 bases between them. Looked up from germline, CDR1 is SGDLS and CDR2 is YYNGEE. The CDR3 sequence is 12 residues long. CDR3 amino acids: CASEGLESPLHF. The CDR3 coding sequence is TGTGCCAGCGAGGGGTTAGAGTCACCCCTCCACTTT.

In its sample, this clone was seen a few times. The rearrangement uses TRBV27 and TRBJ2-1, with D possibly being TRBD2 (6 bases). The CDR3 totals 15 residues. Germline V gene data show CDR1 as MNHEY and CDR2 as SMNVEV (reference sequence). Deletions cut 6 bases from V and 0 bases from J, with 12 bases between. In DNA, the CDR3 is TGTGCCAGCAGGGAGACTAGTAGCTCCTACAATGAGCAGTTCTTC. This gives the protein CASRETSSSYNEQFF.

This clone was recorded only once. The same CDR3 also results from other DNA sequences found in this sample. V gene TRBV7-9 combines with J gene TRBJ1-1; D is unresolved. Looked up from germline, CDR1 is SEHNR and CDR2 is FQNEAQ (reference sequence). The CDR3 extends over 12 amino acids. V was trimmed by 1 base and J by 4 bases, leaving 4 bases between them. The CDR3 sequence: CASSLGSTEAFF. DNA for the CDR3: TGTGCCAGCAGCTTAGGTTCCACTGAAGCTTTCTTT.

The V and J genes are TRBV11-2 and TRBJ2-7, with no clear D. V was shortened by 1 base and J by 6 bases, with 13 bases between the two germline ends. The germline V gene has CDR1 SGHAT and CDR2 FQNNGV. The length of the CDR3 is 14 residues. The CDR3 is CASSLVGTLSEQYF. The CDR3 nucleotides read TGTGCCAGCAGCTTAGTCGGAACCCTTTCCGAGCAGTACTTC.

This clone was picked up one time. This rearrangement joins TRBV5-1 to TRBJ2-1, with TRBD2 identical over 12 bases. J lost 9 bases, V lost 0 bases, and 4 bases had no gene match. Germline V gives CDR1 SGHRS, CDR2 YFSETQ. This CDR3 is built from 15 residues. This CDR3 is CASSLATSGRVEQFF. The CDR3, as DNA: TGCGCCAGCAGCTTGGCGACTAGCGGGAGAGTTGAGCAGTTCTTC.

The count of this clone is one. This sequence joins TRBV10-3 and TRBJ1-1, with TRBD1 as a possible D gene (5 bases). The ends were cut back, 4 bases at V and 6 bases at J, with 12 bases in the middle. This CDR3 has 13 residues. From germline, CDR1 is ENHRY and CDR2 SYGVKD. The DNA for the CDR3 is TGTGCCATCAGTGGAGGGCCGGGGGCTGAAGCTTTCTTT. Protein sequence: CAISGGPGAEAFF.

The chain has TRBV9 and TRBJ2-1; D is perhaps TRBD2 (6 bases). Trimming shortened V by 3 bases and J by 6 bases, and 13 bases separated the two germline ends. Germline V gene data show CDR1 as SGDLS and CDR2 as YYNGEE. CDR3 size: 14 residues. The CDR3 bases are TGTGCCAGCAGCGGGTTTGGGACTGCCAATGAGCAGTTCTTC. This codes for CASSGFGTANEQFF.

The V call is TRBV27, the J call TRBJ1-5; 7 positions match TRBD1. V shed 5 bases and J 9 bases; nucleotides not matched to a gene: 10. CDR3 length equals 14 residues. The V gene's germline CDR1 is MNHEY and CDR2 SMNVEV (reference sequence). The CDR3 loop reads CASSPGTVLRPQHF. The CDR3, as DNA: TGTGCCAGCAGTCCTGGGACAGTGCTGAGGCCCCAGCATTTT.